These 9 T cell receptor beta chains were all obtained from the same sample, sequenced in a study of cytomegalovirus exposure and HLA in healthy donors. Both 60 Vbeta primers and 13 Jbeta primers went into the PCR. Assay used: immunoSEQ multiplex PCR; TCRdb lists only in-frame clones, some missing. The sample has about 120,000 clones; 77% are singletons. Sequenced material: PBMCs. Every receptor here comes from a man younger than 35 in good health and CMV-seropositive.

This rearrangement joins TRBV5-1 to TRBJ2-7; 8 bases fit TRBD2. The CDR3 has 14 residues. The germline V gene has CDR1 SGHRS and CDR2 YFSETQ. J lost 3 bases, V lost 1 base, and 3 bases had no gene match. CDR3 DNA: TGCGCCAGCAGCTTGACTAGCGGAAACTACGAGCAGTACTTC. Translated, it gives CASSLTSGNYEQYF.

This chain links TRBV15 with TRBJ2-2; D is unresolved. V was shortened by 0 bases and J by 4 bases, with 15 bases between the two germline ends. This CDR3 has 17 amino acids. Germline V lookup: CDR1 LNHNV, CDR2 YYDKDF (reference sequence). CDR3 sequence: CATSREGRISSTGELFF. Written as DNA, the CDR3 is TGTGCCACCAGCAGAGAAGGCCGGATTAGCTCCACCGGGGAGCTGTTTTTT.

The chain couples TRBV28 to TRBJ1-5; D is unresolved. CDR1 MDHEN and CDR2 SYDVKM come from the germline V gene. The V gene lost 5 bases and the J gene lost 7 bases, with 6 bases spanning the gap. This CDR3 contains 11 residues. The CDR3 DNA reads as TGTGCCAGCAGTACGGTGCAGCCCCAGCATTTT. Its protein product is CASSTVQPQHF.

This clone was picked up a small number of times. J is TRBJ2-1 and V is TRBV2; D unresolved. Trimming pared 4 bases from V and 14 bases from J, leaving 15 bases between. The CDR3 is 12 amino acids. Germline CDR1 SNHLY, CDR2 FYNNEI. The CDR3 region is CASSVGDPKKFF. The CDR3, as DNA: TGTGCCAGCAGTGTAGGAGATCCCAAGAAGTTCTTC.

V gene TRBV28 combines with J gene TRBJ1-5; D possibly corresponds to TRBD1 (5 bases). The CDR3 is 18 residues long. In germline, CDR1 is MDHEN, CDR2 SYDVKM. V was pared by 3 bases and J by 1 base, with 19 bases between. The CDR3 nucleotides are TGTGCCAGCAGTTTTTGGCCGGGGGGGGGAGAAAGCAATCAGCCCCAGCATTTT. Its protein is CASSFWPGGGESNQPQHF.

This clone was picked up a small number of times. The chain links TRBV6-1 to TRBJ2-3, with unresolved D. This CDR3 has 14 amino acids. Germline CDR1 reads MNHNS; CDR2 reads SASEGT. V lost 1 base and J lost 1, with 6 bases in between. CDR3 region: CASSEVAGTDTQYF. CDR3 in DNA: TGTGCCAGCAGTGAAGTTGCAGGCACAGATACGCAGTATTTT.

Only a few counts were recorded for this clone. The chain recombines TRBV19 with TRBJ2-7; D not certain. V dropped 1 base and J dropped 3 bases, with 7 bases sitting between them. The length of the CDR3 is 13 residues. CDR1 and CDR2 (germline): LNHDA, SQIVND (reference sequence). As DNA, the CDR3 is TGTGCCAGTAGTATAGGTGGAGACTACGAGCAGTACTTC. This encodes CASSIGGDYEQYF.

This chain joins TRBV6-1 and TRBJ1-2, with a tentative D call TRBD1 (6 bases). Germline CDR1 MNHNS, CDR2 SASEGT. Trimming cost V 3 bases and J 3 bases, with 11 bases left between them. The CDR3 has 14 residues. The CDR3 here is CASSEGAGDYGYTF. In DNA, the CDR3 is TGTGCCAGCAGTGAGGGTGCAGGGGACTATGGCTACACCTTC.

The chain carries TRBV11-2 and TRBJ2-7; D is uncertain. With 5 bases removed from V and 2 bases from J, the gap between germline ends came to 13 bases. The length of the CDR3 is 14 residues. Germline CDR1 is SGHAT and CDR2 is FQNNGV. In DNA form, the CDR3 reads TGTGCCAGCAGCCTATATGTCGCGGCCTACGAGCAGTACTTC. This encodes CASSLYVAAYEQYF.